Listed below are T cell receptor beta chains from one sample, sequenced in a study of cytomegalovirus exposure and HLA in healthy donors. Method: immunoSEQ multiplex PCR; TCRdb's copy keeps in-frame clones and lacks some. The sample has some 200,000 clones; 70% are singletons. Sequencing was done on a sample of PBMCs. Every receptor here comes from a man aged 40-55 years in good health and CMV-seropositive. The CDR3 runs from the conserved cysteine through the conserved F or W. D genes are given only for firm matches. Part of the rows lack a size; the others show once, few, many or a class for expanded clones.

TRBV7-2	TRBJ1-2	few	NA	CASSLYAGVDLVDGYTF	TGTGCCAGCAGCTTATATGCAGGGGTGGATTTAGTTGATGGCTACACCTTC
TRBV5-4	TRBJ2-7	once	TRBD2	CASSDTSGGYYEQYF	TGTGCCAGCAGCGACACTAGCGGGGGTTACTACGAGCAGTACTTC
TRBV4-3	TRBJ2-7	NA	TRBD1	CASSPWTGVYEQYF	TGCGCCAGCAGCCCCTGGACAGGGGTCTACGAGCAGTACTTC
TRBV5-4	TRBJ2-7	once	TRBD1	CASSEGGFTYEQYF	TGTGCCAGCAGCGAAGGGGGCTTCACCTACGAGCAGTACTTC
TRBV5-4	TRBJ2-7	NA	NA	CASSRGSAYEQYF	TGTGCCAGCAGCCGCGGGTCGGCCTACGAGCAGTACTTC
TRBV2	TRBJ1-4	NA	TRBD1	CASSGGGQLEKLFF	TGTGCCAGCAGTGGAGGGGGACAGCTTGAAAAACTGTTTTTT
TRBV29-1	TRBJ1-1	few	NA	CSVEARGVNTEAFF	TGCAGCGTTGAAGCCCGGGGTGTGAACACTGAAGCTTTCTTT
TRBV7-2	TRBJ2-3	once	TRBD2	CASSLKSGGITDTQYF	TGTGCCAGCAGCTTAAAGAGCGGGGGCATCACAGATACGCAGTATTTT
TRBV7-3	TRBJ2-1	once	TRBD1	CASGRGTYNEQFF	TGTGCCAGCGGCAGGGGGACCTACAATGAGCAGTTCTTC
TRBV7-9	TRBJ2-2	NA	NA	CASSLDITFYTGELFF	TGTGCCAGCAGCTTGGACATTACGTTTTACACCGGGGAGCTGTTTTTT
TRBV5-1	TRBJ1-4	NA	NA	CASSKGEENEKLFF	TGCGCCAGCAGCAAGGGAGAGGAGAATGAAAAACTGTTTTTT
TRBV4-1	TRBJ2-2	few	NA	CASSQDVRTGELFF	TGCGCCAGCAGCCAAGACGTGAGGACCGGGGAGCTGTTTTTT
TRBV4-2	TRBJ2-3	NA	TRBD1	CASSPGQGGVTDTQYF	TGTGCCAGCAGCCCCGGACAGGGGGGGGTAACAGATACGCAGTATTTT
TRBV2	TRBJ2-7	once	NA	CASSDRTATYEQYF	TGTGCCAGCAGTGACAGGACAGCGACCTACGAGCAGTACTTC
TRBV7-3	TRBJ2-1	NA	TRBD1	CASSPTSGGGEQFF	TGTGCCAGCAGCCCAACCTCAGGGGGCGGTGAGCAGTTCTTC
TRBV7-2	TRBJ2-5	few	TRBD2	CASSPGPGLAGVDQETQYF	TGTGCCAGCAGCCCCGGACCGGGACTAGCGGGGGTCGACCAAGAGACCCAGTACTTC
TRBV6-5	TRBJ1-2	NA	NA	CASSPPAGVRGYTF	TGTGCCAGCAGTCCGCCTGCGGGGGTAAGGGGCTACACCTTC
TRBV5-1	TRBJ1-1	NA	NA	CASSSIRAPNTEAFF	TGCGCCAGCAGCTCGATCAGGGCCCCCAACACTGAAGCTTTCTTT
TRBV10-3	TRBJ1-5	few	TRBD1	CASGQASNQPQHF	TGTGCCAGTGGACAGGCAAGCAATCAGCCCCAGCATTTT
TRBV19	TRBJ1-1	NA	NA	CASSSTESRCEAFF	TGTGCCAGTAGTTCGACCGAGTCGAGGTGTGAAGCTTTCTTT
TRBV28	TRBJ1-6	NA	NA	CASSEGSHSPLHF	TGTGCCAGCAGTGAAGGGAGCCATTCACCCCTCCACTTT
TRBV19	TRBJ2-6	NA	NA	CASSIAGVRANVLTF	TGTGCCAGTAGTATTGCAGGGGTTCGGGCCAACGTCCTGACTTTC
TRBV6-6	TRBJ2-2	few	NA	CASSPQQAIGELFF	TGTGCCAGCAGTCCCCAACAGGCCATCGGGGAGCTGTTTTTT
TRBV5-1	TRBJ2-5	NA	NA	CASSKSGALGQETQYF	TGCGCCAGCAGCAAGTCAGGGGCCCTCGGCCAAGAGACCCAGTACTTC
TRBV5-1	TRBJ1-4	NA	NA	CASSLAQGKEKLFF	TGCGCCAGCAGCTTGGCCCAGGGGAAGGAAAAACTGTTTTTT
TRBV28	TRBJ1-4	few	NA	CASSKTGSWEKLFF	TGTGCCAGCAGCAAGACAGGCTCATGGGAAAAACTGTTTTTT
TRBV27	TRBJ2-1	NA	TRBD2	CASSSDRAGGPVNEQFF	TGTGCCAGCAGTTCGGATAGAGCGGGGGGGCCCGTTAATGAGCAGTTCTTC
TRBV5-1	TRBJ1-2	NA	NA	CASSPRSGERSYGYTF	TGCGCCAGCAGCCCCCGTTCCGGGGAGCGTAGCTATGGCTACACCTTC
TRBV2	TRBJ2-1	NA	TRBD2	CASSEPDQAGGQNEQFF	TGTGCCAGCAGTGAACCGGACCAAGCGGGGGGGCAGAATGAGCAGTTCTTC
TRBV11-1	TRBJ1-1	NA	NA	CASSIDTEAFF	TGTGCCAGCAGCATCGACACCGAAGCTTTCTTT
TRBV19	TRBJ1-6	NA	NA	CASSIQADDYNSPLHF	TGTGCCAGTAGTATCCAGGCCGACGACTATAATTCACCCCTCCACTTT
TRBV5-1	TRBJ1-2	NA	TRBD1	CASSLPGMGQIYGYTF	TGCGCCAGCAGCCTCCCCGGAATGGGACAGATCTATGGCTACACCTTC
TRBV6-5	TRBJ2-7	NA	NA	CASNSQNYEQYF	TGTGCCAGCAACAGCCAGAACTACGAGCAGTACTTC